A selection of T cell receptor beta chains follows, all from one sample in a study of blood T cell repertoires in COVID-19. The repertoire was sequenced with immunoSEQ multiplex PCR; TCRdb's copy has only in-frame clones and lacks some. The sample contains about 170,000 clones, around 78% of which appear only once. Sequencing was done on a sample of PBMCs or T cells enriched from blood (not recorded which). Source of these receptors: a woman aged 45-65 years who had recovered from COVID-19. Each CDR3 is given with its conserved first and last residue. The order of the fields is clone size, J gene, V gene, D gene, CDR3 DNA, CDR3 protein. The D gene is left open where the match is weak. The size entry is marked missing in some rows and otherwise reads once, few, many or a size class.

clone_size: once
j_call: TRBJ1-1
v_call: TRBV19
d_call: .
cdr3_nt: TGTGCCAGTAGCCTTAGAGGCCGGAACACTGAAGCTTTCTTT
cdr3_aa: CASSLRGRNTEAFF

clone_size: once
j_call: TRBJ1-2
v_call: TRBV6-1
d_call: .
cdr3_nt: TGTGCCAGCAGTGAAAGGTCCCCGGGGTCTAACTATGGCTACACCTTC
cdr3_aa: CASSERSPGSNYGYTF

clone_size: .
j_call: TRBJ2-1
v_call: TRBV9
d_call: .
cdr3_nt: TGTGCCAGCAGCGCAGAACCGGACAACTACAATGAGCAGTTCTTC
cdr3_aa: CASSAEPDNYNEQFF

clone_size: .
j_call: TRBJ1-6
v_call: TRBV6-5
d_call: TRBD1
cdr3_nt: TGTGCCAGCAGGGGGGACAGGGGAAATTCACCCCTCCACTTT
cdr3_aa: CASRGDRGNSPLHF

clone_size: few
j_call: TRBJ1-4
v_call: TRBV5-3
d_call: TRBD1
cdr3_nt: TGTGCCAGAAAGGGAGAGACAGGGGGCGGTGAAAAACTGTTTTTT
cdr3_aa: CARKGETGGGEKLFF

clone_size: .
j_call: TRBJ2-3
v_call: TRBV9
d_call: .
cdr3_nt: TGTGCCAGCAGCGTAGGGGTGACTAGCACAGATACGCAGTATTTT
cdr3_aa: CASSVGVTSTDTQYF

clone_size: .
j_call: TRBJ2-2
v_call: TRBV18
d_call: TRBD1
cdr3_nt: TGTGCCAGCTCACCACCGTCGACAGGGGGCGGGGAGCTGTTTTTT
cdr3_aa: CASSPPSTGGGELFF

clone_size: .
j_call: TRBJ1-2
v_call: TRBV30
d_call: TRBD1
cdr3_nt: TGTGCCTGGAGAGGGACAGGGGGCCAATATGGCTACACCTTC
cdr3_aa: CAWRGTGGQYGYTF

clone_size: once
j_call: TRBJ2-1
v_call: TRBV12-5
d_call: TRBD1
cdr3_nt: TGTGCTAGTGGCCCAGGACAGGGGCGGGATGAGCAGTTCTTC
cdr3_aa: CASGPGQGRDEQFF

clone_size: .
j_call: TRBJ2-5
v_call: TRBV6-2/TRBV6-3
d_call: TRBD2
cdr3_nt: TGTGCCAGCAGTTACGCGGGAGCGGGCGAGACCCAGTACTTC
cdr3_aa: CASSYAGAGETQYF

clone_size: .
j_call: TRBJ1-1
v_call: TRBV30
d_call: .
cdr3_nt: TGTGCCTGGAGTCGAGGGGGGAACACTGAAGCTTTCTTT
cdr3_aa: CAWSRGGNTEAFF

clone_size: .
j_call: TRBJ2-4
v_call: TRBV5-6
d_call: .
cdr3_nt: TGTGCCAGCAGCTCCGGAGGGGGCCTAGCCAAAAACATTCAGTACTTC
cdr3_aa: CASSSGGGLAKNIQYF

clone_size: .
j_call: TRBJ2-6
v_call: TRBV21-1
d_call: .
cdr3_nt: TGTGCCAGCAGCAAAAGGGGCGAGCGCAATAAGAGCTCTGGGGCCAACGTCCTGACTTTC
cdr3_aa: CASSKRGERNKSSGANVLTF

clone_size: .
j_call: TRBJ2-1
v_call: TRBV7-3
d_call: .
cdr3_nt: TGTGCCAGCAGCCAGAGATCGACGACTGATGAGCAGTTCTTC
cdr3_aa: CASSQRSTTDEQFF

clone_size: .
j_call: TRBJ2-2
v_call: TRBV5-6
d_call: TRBD2
cdr3_nt: TGTGCCAGCAGCCCGGGACTAGCGGGAGCCGGGGAGCTGTTTTTT
cdr3_aa: CASSPGLAGAGELFF

clone_size: .
j_call: TRBJ1-2
v_call: TRBV19
d_call: TRBD1
cdr3_nt: TGTGCCAGTACGAGGGACAGGGGGAGGTATGGCTACACCTTC
cdr3_aa: CASTRDRGRYGYTF

clone_size: .
j_call: TRBJ2-5
v_call: TRBV2
d_call: TRBD2
cdr3_nt: TGTGCCAGCAGCGGACTAGCGAAAGAGACCCAGTACTTC
cdr3_aa: CASSGLAKETQYF

clone_size: .
j_call: TRBJ1-1
v_call: TRBV7-9
d_call: .
cdr3_nt: TGTGCCAGCAGCTTAGCCCTGAGAACTGAAGCTTTCTTT
cdr3_aa: CASSLALRTEAFF

clone_size: .
j_call: TRBJ2-1
v_call: TRBV28
d_call: TRBD2
cdr3_nt: TGTGCCAGCAGGCCGACTAGCGGGGGGGCAAATGAGCAGTTCTTC
cdr3_aa: CASRPTSGGANEQFF

clone_size: once
j_call: TRBJ2-1
v_call: TRBV10-3
d_call: TRBD2
cdr3_nt: TGTGCCATCAGTGAGTCTTTTCGGACTAGCGGTCCCACATACCAGTTCTTC
cdr3_aa: CAISESFRTSGPTYQFF

clone_size: .
j_call: TRBJ1-6
v_call: TRBV28
d_call: .
cdr3_nt: TGTGCCAGCTCCGGGGGAGGGTATGGACCCCTCCACTTT
cdr3_aa: CASSGGGYGPLHF

clone_size: .
j_call: TRBJ2-6
v_call: TRBV10-3
d_call: .
cdr3_nt: TGTGCCATAACGGACAACTTGGGGGCCAACGTCCTGACTTTC
cdr3_aa: CAITDNLGANVLTF

clone_size: once
j_call: TRBJ1-4
v_call: TRBV12-3/TRBV12-4
d_call: .
cdr3_nt: TGTGCCAGCAGTTTAGGGCAGAATGAAAAACTGTTTTTT
cdr3_aa: CASSLGQNEKLFF

clone_size: .
j_call: TRBJ1-2
v_call: TRBV10-2
d_call: .
cdr3_nt: TGCGCCAGCAGTGAGTCGAGTGGGGGGTTTAACTATGGCTACACCTTC
cdr3_aa: CASSESSGGFNYGYTF

clone_size: .
j_call: TRBJ2-2
v_call: TRBV6-5
d_call: .
cdr3_nt: TGTGCCAGCAGTTACTCGACGGGGGCCGGGGAGCTGTTTTTT
cdr3_aa: CASSYSTGAGELFF

clone_size: .
j_call: TRBJ2-5
v_call: TRBV4-1
d_call: TRBD1
cdr3_nt: TGCGCCAGCAGCCAACCGGGACAGGGTGGGGAGACCCAGTACTTC
cdr3_aa: CASSQPGQGGETQYF

clone_size: .
j_call: TRBJ2-2
v_call: TRBV21-1
d_call: .
cdr3_nt: TGTGCCAGCAGGTCCGGGACAGGGGGAGGTCACACCGGGGAGCTGTTTTTT
cdr3_aa: CASRSGTGGGHTGELFF

clone_size: .
j_call: TRBJ1-2
v_call: TRBV19
d_call: .
cdr3_nt: TGTGCCAGTAGTAGCCGGGATGACTATGGCTACACCTTC
cdr3_aa: CASSSRDDYGYTF

clone_size: .
j_call: TRBJ2-1
v_call: TRBV6-2/TRBV6-3
d_call: TRBD2
cdr3_nt: TGTGCCAGCAGTTACCCAGCTAGCGGAGGAAGGAATGAGCAGTTCTTC
cdr3_aa: CASSYPASGGRNEQFF

clone_size: once
j_call: TRBJ2-5
v_call: TRBV5-1
d_call: .
cdr3_nt: TGCGCCAGCAGCTTGGCCCCTGGCCCAGAGACCCAGTACTTC
cdr3_aa: CASSLAPGPETQYF

clone_size: .
j_call: TRBJ2-2
v_call: TRBV5-1
d_call: TRBD1
cdr3_nt: TGCGCCAGCAGTCACCCCCGGGACAGGGGAAACACCGGGGAGCTGTTTTTT
cdr3_aa: CASSHPRDRGNTGELFF

clone_size: .
j_call: TRBJ1-4
v_call: TRBV14
d_call: TRBD1
cdr3_nt: TGTGCCAGCAGCCAAGACAGGGGGTGGAATGAAAAACTGTTTTTT
cdr3_aa: CASSQDRGWNEKLFF

clone_size: few
j_call: TRBJ2-3
v_call: TRBV4-3
d_call: .
cdr3_nt: TGCGCCAGCAGCCAAGATTTAAAAGCGGGTGAGGTGGATACGCAGTATTTT
cdr3_aa: CASSQDLKAGEVDTQYF

clone_size: .
j_call: TRBJ2-1
v_call: TRBV5-1
d_call: TRBD2
cdr3_nt: TGCGCCAGCAGCCAGGAGCGGGATTATGAGCAGTTCTTC
cdr3_aa: CASSQERDYEQFF

clone_size: .
j_call: TRBJ1-1
v_call: TRBV5-1
d_call: .
cdr3_nt: TGCGCCAGCAGCTTGGCCGCTACAGGACGTGAAGCTTTCTTT
cdr3_aa: CASSLAATGREAFF

clone_size: .
j_call: TRBJ2-1
v_call: TRBV9
d_call: .
cdr3_nt: TGTGCCAGCAGCGTATCTTTAGGGGATGAGCAGTTCTTC
cdr3_aa: CASSVSLGDEQFF

clone_size: .
j_call: TRBJ1-4
v_call: TRBV5-1
d_call: TRBD1
cdr3_nt: TGCGCCAGCAGCTTGGTCGGGACAGGTCTAGGAAAACTGTTTTTT
cdr3_aa: CASSLVGTGLGKLFF